The rows below give T cell receptor beta chains drawn from one sample of a study of blood T cell repertoires in COVID-19. Assay used: immunoSEQ multiplex PCR; TCRdb lists only in-frame clones, some missing. The sample consists of 150,000 or so clones, around 86% of them appearing once. Specimen: peripheral blood. Source of these receptors: a man in his sixties or seventies who had recovered from COVID-19. Both conserved end residues are part of each CDR3. Each record gives: clone size, D gene, V gene, J gene, CDR3 DNA, CDR3 protein. The D gene is left open where the match is weak. For some rows the clone size is stated as once, few or many, or as a class when expanded; others skip it.

clone_size: .; d_call: TRBD2; v_call: TRBV5-1; j_call: TRBJ2-5; cdr3_nt: TGCGCCAGCAGTTTAGCGGGGAACCAAGAGACCCAGTACTTC; cdr3_aa: CASSLAGNQETQYF
clone_size: .; d_call: .; v_call: TRBV7-2; j_call: TRBJ2-1; cdr3_nt: TGTGCCAGCAGCTTCAAAGGTAGCGCGAAACTATACAATGAGCAGTTCTTC; cdr3_aa: CASSFKGSAKLYNEQFF
clone_size: .; d_call: TRBD1; v_call: TRBV7-9; j_call: TRBJ1-1; cdr3_nt: TGTGCCAGCAGCTTAGCAACAGGGGACACTGAAGCTTTCTTT; cdr3_aa: CASSLATGDTEAFF
clone_size: once; d_call: .; v_call: TRBV24-1; j_call: TRBJ1-5; cdr3_nt: TGTGCCACCAGTGATGCTTCGGCAGGGATTAGTCAGCCCCAGCATTTT; cdr3_aa: CATSDASAGISQPQHF
clone_size: .; d_call: TRBD2; v_call: TRBV6-2/TRBV6-3; j_call: TRBJ2-1; cdr3_nt: TGTGCCAGCAGTGGGACTAGCGGGGCTTACAATGAGCAGTTCTTC; cdr3_aa: CASSGTSGAYNEQFF
clone_size: .; d_call: .; v_call: TRBV15; j_call: TRBJ2-1; cdr3_nt: TGTGCCACCAGCGCGGACAGAACTTTCTACAATGAGCAGTTCTTC; cdr3_aa: CATSADRTFYNEQFF
clone_size: .; d_call: .; v_call: TRBV7-7; j_call: TRBJ2-1; cdr3_nt: TGTGCTAGCAGCCCCTCGCCCGACAGCAGCTCCTACAATGAGCAGTTCTTC; cdr3_aa: CASSPSPDSSSYNEQFF
clone_size: .; d_call: TRBD1; v_call: TRBV4-1; j_call: TRBJ2-1; cdr3_nt: TGCGCCAGCAGCCAATTACCCGGGACAGGGTCCCATGAGCAGTTCTTC; cdr3_aa: CASSQLPGTGSHEQFF
clone_size: .; d_call: .; v_call: TRBV7-8; j_call: TRBJ2-1; cdr3_nt: TGTGCCAGCACCTCCCGAGGGAGCGGGCTTTACAATGAGCAGTTCTTC; cdr3_aa: CASTSRGSGLYNEQFF
clone_size: .; d_call: TRBD2; v_call: TRBV7-2; j_call: TRBJ2-1; cdr3_nt: TGTGCCAGCAGCTTAAGAGCGGGACTAGCGGGGGGGACCTACAATGAGCAGTTCTTC; cdr3_aa: CASSLRAGLAGGTYNEQFF
clone_size: .; d_call: .; v_call: TRBV4-3; j_call: TRBJ2-3; cdr3_nt: TGCGCCAGCAGCCAAGATCAGTACAGGGAAACAGATACGCAGTATTTT; cdr3_aa: CASSQDQYRETDTQYF
clone_size: .; d_call: TRBD2; v_call: TRBV7-7; j_call: TRBJ2-2; cdr3_nt: TGTGCTAGCAGAAGCGGGATCGCCGGGGAGCTGTTTTTT; cdr3_aa: CASRSGIAGELFF
clone_size: .; d_call: .; v_call: TRBV3-1/TRBV3-2; j_call: TRBJ1-5; cdr3_nt: TGTGCCAGCAGCCAAGGACATGGTGGCAATCAGCCCCAGCATTTT; cdr3_aa: CASSQGHGGNQPQHF
clone_size: .; d_call: .; v_call: TRBV2; j_call: TRBJ1-3; cdr3_nt: TGTGCCAGCAGTGTGACAGGCGGTTCCACCATATATTTT; cdr3_aa: CASSVTGGSTIYF
clone_size: .; d_call: TRBD2; v_call: TRBV7-9; j_call: TRBJ2-3; cdr3_nt: TGTGCCAGCAGCTTAGAACTAGCGGGAGCGGATACGCAGTATTTT; cdr3_aa: CASSLELAGADTQYF
clone_size: .; d_call: .; v_call: TRBV28; j_call: TRBJ1-1; cdr3_nt: TGTGCCAGCAGTTCAGCGGGCGCGGTAAAGCGGACTGAAGCTTTCTTT; cdr3_aa: CASSSAGAVKRTEAFF
clone_size: .; d_call: TRBD1; v_call: TRBV7-2; j_call: TRBJ1-5; cdr3_nt: TGTGCCAGCAGTTCGGGACAGGGCCTACAGCCCCAGCATTTT; cdr3_aa: CASSSGQGLQPQHF
clone_size: .; d_call: .; v_call: TRBV5-4; j_call: TRBJ2-7; cdr3_nt: TGTGCCAGCGGCTCTGGGCAGAAGAACCACGAGCAGTACTTC; cdr3_aa: CASGSGQKNHEQYF
clone_size: .; d_call: .; v_call: TRBV12-3/TRBV12-4; j_call: TRBJ1-2; cdr3_nt: TGTGCCAGCACCCCCGGGGGGGCTCATGGCTACACCTTC; cdr3_aa: CASTPGGAHGYTF
clone_size: .; d_call: TRBD1; v_call: TRBV19; j_call: TRBJ1-5; cdr3_nt: TGTGCCAGTAGCCCAGCCAGGGGGAACAATCAGCCCCAGCATTTT; cdr3_aa: CASSPARGNNQPQHF
clone_size: .; d_call: TRBD2; v_call: TRBV5-1; j_call: TRBJ2-1; cdr3_nt: TGCGCCAGCAGCTTGGCCGGTTCTAGCGGGTACAATGAGCAGTTCTTC; cdr3_aa: CASSLAGSSGYNEQFF
clone_size: .; d_call: .; v_call: TRBV28; j_call: TRBJ1-5; cdr3_nt: TGTGCCAGCAGTTTTGGCGGGGCGGATCAGCCCCAGCATTTT; cdr3_aa: CASSFGGADQPQHF